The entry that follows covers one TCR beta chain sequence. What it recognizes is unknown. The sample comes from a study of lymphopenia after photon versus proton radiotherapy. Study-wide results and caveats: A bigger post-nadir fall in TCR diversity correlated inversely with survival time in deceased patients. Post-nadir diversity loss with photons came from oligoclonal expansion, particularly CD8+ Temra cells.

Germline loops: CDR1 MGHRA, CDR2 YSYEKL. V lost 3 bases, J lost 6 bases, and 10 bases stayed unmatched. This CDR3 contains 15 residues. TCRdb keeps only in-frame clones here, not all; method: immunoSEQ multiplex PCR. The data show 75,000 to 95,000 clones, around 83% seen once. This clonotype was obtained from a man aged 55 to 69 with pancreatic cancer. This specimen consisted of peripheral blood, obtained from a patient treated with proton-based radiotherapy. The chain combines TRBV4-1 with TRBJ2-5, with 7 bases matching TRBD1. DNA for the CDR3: TGCGCCAGCAGCCACCCCGGGACAGCCGGAAAGACCCAGTACTTC. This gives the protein CASSHPGTAGKTQYF.